This T cell receptor beta chain stems from a study of cytomegalovirus exposure and HLA in healthy donors. Assay used: immunoSEQ multiplex PCR; TCRdb lists only in-frame clones, some missing. The sample carries 190,000 or so clones, 84% recorded once. V was clipped by 10 bases and J by 7 bases; unmatched bases: 13. The germline V gene has CDR1 MDHEN and CDR2 SYDVKM. CDR3 length: 14 residues. The sequence was collected from a woman in her twenties or thirties in good health and CMV-seropositive. Sequencing used PBMCs. The J gene is TRBJ2-1, the V gene TRBV28, with 7 bases matching TRBD1. Written as DNA, the CDR3 is TGTGCCATGCAGACAGGGAGTGGAAGAAATGAGCAGTTCTTC. Amino acid sequence: CAMQTGSGRNEQFF.